This T cell receptor (beta chain) stems from a study of OX40 agonist ivuxolimab in advanced cancers. The wider study: The patients got ivuxolimab, which is an agonistic anti-OX40 (CD134) antibody.

Whole-study findings and limits: Average numbers of expanded clones were greater in CD8+ T cells than in CD4+. Clones of CD4+ and CD8+ blood T cells grew by week 6 at doses of 0.1 to 3.0 mg/kg.

Comment on this clone: Its antigen is unidentified.

This CDR3 comprises 14 residues. Germline V gene sequence: CDR1 SGHRS, CDR2 YFSETQ. Trimming at V came to 7 bases and at J to 0 bases, leaving 7 bases not matched to a gene. TCRdb's table, derived via immunoSEQ multiplex PCR, lists solely in-frame clones and lacks some. The sample comprises 70,000 to 80,000 clones, 93% of which are singletons, and under 8% rests with the top ten. Sequencing used CD4+ or CD8+ T cells sorted from blood, obtained in a trial of the OX40 agonist ivuxolimab. The receptor's source is an adult with an advanced solid tumor such as melanoma, head and neck, liver or kidney cancer. The J gene is TRBJ2-7, the V gene TRBV5-1, with 7 bases fitting TRBD1. Here the CDR3 reads CASEGGQASYEQYF. Here the CDR3 DNA reads TGCGCCAGCGAAGGGGGCCAAGCCTCCTACGAGCAGTACTTC.